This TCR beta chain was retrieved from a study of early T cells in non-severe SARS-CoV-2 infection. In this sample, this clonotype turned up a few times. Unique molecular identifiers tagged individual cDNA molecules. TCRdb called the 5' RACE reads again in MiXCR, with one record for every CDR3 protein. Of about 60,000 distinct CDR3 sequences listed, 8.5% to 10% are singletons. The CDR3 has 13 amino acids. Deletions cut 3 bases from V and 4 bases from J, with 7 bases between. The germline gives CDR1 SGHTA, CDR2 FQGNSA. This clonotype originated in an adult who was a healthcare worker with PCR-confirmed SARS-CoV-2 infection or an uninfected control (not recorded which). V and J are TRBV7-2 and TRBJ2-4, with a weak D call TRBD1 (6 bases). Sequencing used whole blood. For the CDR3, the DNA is TGTGCCAGCAGCTTGAGGGGGAAAAACATTCAGTACTTC. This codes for CASSLRGKNIQYF.